Listed below are T cell receptor beta chains from one sample, sequenced in a study of blood T cells in healthy people across ages. TCRdb used MiXCR to reprocess the 5' RACE reads, holding one entry per CDR3 protein. The sample yields approximately 1.5 million distinct CDR3 sequences, 35% to 45% seen once. Sequencing used blood. Receptors were obtained from a woman younger than 30 in good health. CDR3s include the opening cysteine and the closing phenylalanine or tryptophan. D genes are given only for firm matches. Clone size is given for some rows only: seen once, a few or many times, or a class if the clone is expanded.

j_call v_call clone_size d_call cdr3_length cdr3_nt cdr3_aa
TRBJ1-2 TRBV7-2 once TRBD1 13 TGTGCCAGCAGCCGGGACAGCAACTATAGCTACACCTTC CASSRDSNYSYTF
TRBJ2-3 TRBV5-1 - TRBD2 16 TGTGCCAGCAGTTCGGGACTAGCGGGAGTCACAGATACGCAGTATTTT CASSSGLAGVTDTQYF
TRBJ2-1 TRBV5-1 - TRBD2 15 TGCGCCAGCAGACGACTAGCCGGCGGGAACAATGAGCAGTTCTTC CASRRLAGGNNEQFF
TRBJ2-3 TRBV9 few TRBD1 16 TGTGCCAGCAGCGACCTCGGACAGGGCGGCACAGATACGCAGTATTTT CASSDLGQGGTDTQYF
TRBJ1-2 TRBV10-3 many TRBD1 14 TGTGCCATCAGCGACAGGGGGCGAGACTATGGCTACACCTTC CAISDRGRDYGYTF
TRBJ2-7 TRBV7-2 few TRBD2 16 TGTGCCAGCAGCTTAGTACTAGCGGGTCTCTCCTACGAGCAGTACTTC CASSLVLAGLSYEQYF
TRBJ2-1 TRBV5-1 many TRBD2 14 TGCGCCAGCAGCTTATCGGGACTAGTTACTGAGCAGTTCTTC CASSLSGLVTEQFF
TRBJ2-7 TRBV10-2 - TRBD1 14 TGCGCCAGCAGACAGGGGTACCTCCCATACGAGCAGTACTTC CASRQGYLPYEQYF
TRBJ1-2 TRBV20-1 - - 14 TGCAGTGCTAGGGTGCCGCCGGCCAACTATGGCTACACCTTC CSARVPPANYGYTF
TRBJ2-7 TRBV5-1 - TRBD2 14 TGCGCCAGCAGCTTCCGGACTAGCGCTGGGGAGCAGTACTTC CASSFRTSAGEQYF
TRBJ2-5 TRBV10-3 - - 14 TGTGCCATCAGTGAGCTTTCGGTTCAAGAGACCCAGTACTTC CAISELSVQETQYF
TRBJ2-1 TRBV24-1 - TRBD1 16 TGTGCCACCAGTGATCGGGGACAGGGGGTCTACAATGAGCAGTTCTTC CATSDRGQGVYNEQFF
TRBJ2-5 TRBV25-1 few - 13 TGTGCCAGCCGGCCCCACGGGAAAGAGACCCAGTACTTC CASRPHGKETQYF
TRBJ1-4 TRBV15 - - 14 TGTGCCACCAGCAGAGATGTGGCAGCTGAAAAACTGTTTTTT CATSRDVAAEKLFF
TRBJ1-2 TRBV27 few - 13 TGTGCCAGCAGTGGGACCTCAACAAGGGGCTACACCTTC CASSGTSTRGYTF
TRBJ2-7 TRBV3-1 - TRBD2 16 TGTGCCAGCAGCCGGCTACTAGCGGGAGTTTCCTACGAGCAGTACTTC CASSRLLAGVSYEQYF
TRBJ2-3 TRBV7-8 few TRBD1 17 TGTGCCAGCAGTTACCCAGGGGACAGTTCTAGCACAGATACGCAGTATTTT CASSYPGDSSSTDTQYF
TRBJ1-2 TRBV12-3/TRBV12-4 - - 13 TGTGCCAGCAGTTTACCCAGGGACTATGGCTACACCTTC CASSLPRDYGYTF
TRBJ1-1 TRBV25-1 - - 14 TGTGCCAGCAGGATATCCGGGGGGGAGACTGAAGCTTTCTTT CASRISGGETEAFF
TRBJ1-2 TRBV5-6 few - 15 TGTGCCAGCAGCCCCCGGGGGGCTGGTTACTATGGCTACACCTTC CASSPRGAGYYGYTF
TRBJ2-3 TRBV24-1 few TRBD1 14 TGTGCCCGTCCCAATACAGGGGCGACAGATACGCAGTATTTT CARPNTGATDTQYF
TRBJ2-1 TRBV19 - TRBD2 12 TGTGCCACTGGACTAGCCCACAATGAGCAGTTCTTC CATGLAHNEQFF
TRBJ2-1 TRBV12-3/TRBV12-4 - - 13 TGTGCCGGGGGGGCGGGGTTTGGAGGTGAGCAGTTCTTC CAGGAGFGGEQFF
TRBJ1-2 TRBV7-2 - - 15 TGTGCCAGCAGCTTAGATGGATCAAGGGTTGGTGGCTACACCTTC CASSLDGSRVGGYTF